These 26 T cell receptor beta chains came from one sample sequenced in a study of T cell clones after liver transplantation. Measured with immunoSEQ multiplex PCR; TCRdb has only the in-frame clones, and not every one. Here the sample spans around 110,000 clones, 90% being singletons. The sample consisted of CD4+ T cells from blood, taken 12 months after liver transplant. The receptors were sampled from a human patient who received a liver transplant. Some of these T cells may belong to the graft donor.

This chain uses TRBV30 with TRBJ1-4; D possibly corresponds to TRBD1 (5 bases). Germline V gene data show CDR1 as GTSNPN and CDR2 as SVGIG (reference sequence). The CDR3 sequence is 13 residues long. Trimming removed 4 bases at V and 6 bases at J, with 12 bases between. The CDR3 DNA reads TGTGCCTGGACCAGGCAGGGTCATGAAAAACTGTTTTTT. Its translation: CAWTRQGHEKLFF.

The genes are TRBV10-3 and TRBJ2-5; 8 bases are a match to TRBD2. With 4 bases clipped from V and 3 bases from J, the junction kept 1 base outside the gene matches. The CDR3 contains 13 residues. The germline V gene has CDR1 ENHRY and CDR2 SYGVKD. CDR3 bases: TGTGCCATCAGTGTTAGCGGGGAAGAGACCCAGTACTTC. Translated, it gives CAISVSGEETQYF.

The chain recombines TRBV28 with TRBJ1-5; no clear D gene. The CDR3 length is 12 residues. CDR1 is MDHEN and CDR2 is SYDVKM in the germline V gene. The V end lost 10 bases, the J end lost 1 base, and 8 bases lay between the germline ends. The CDR3 DNA reads TGTGCCACACGGACGAGCAATCAGCCCCAGCATTTT. This gives the protein CATRTSNQPQHF.

This clone has only one observation. The chain carries TRBV28 and TRBJ2-1; D is perhaps TRBD2 (5 bases). The CDR3 runs 18 residues. V was pared by 1 base and J by 7 bases, with 23 bases between. Per germline, CDR1 MDHEN and CDR2 SYDVKM. The CDR3 DNA follows: TGTGCCAGCAGTTTATCCCCTACGGGAAGGGCCAAGGGAAATGAGCAGTTCTTC. Translating it yields CASSLSPTGRAKGNEQFF.

This chain uses TRBV9 with TRBJ2-1; 8 positions agree with TRBD2. This CDR3 contains 15 residues. V dropped 1 base and J dropped 6; count of bases not matched to a gene: 6. Germline loops: CDR1 SGDLS, CDR2 YYNGEE. The CDR3 nucleotides read TGTGCCAGCAGCGTATCAGCGGGAGCAGGCAATGAGCAGTTCTTC. Translating it yields CASSVSAGAGNEQFF.

The chain recombines TRBV19 with TRBJ1-5; D is unclear. The CDR3 has 13 amino acids. Germline V gene sequence: CDR1 LNHDA, CDR2 SQIVND (reference sequence). V lost 3 bases, J lost 7 bases, and 10 bases lay in between. CDR3 in amino acids: CASSIQPKQPQHF. CDR3 nucleotides: TGTGCCAGTAGTATCCAGCCAAAACAGCCCCAGCATTTT. Drawing the rest from reference TRBV19 and TRBJ1-5, the complete variable domain is DGGITQSPKYLFRKEGQNVTLSCEQNLNHDAMYWYRQDPGQGLRLIYYSQIVNDFQKGDIAEGYSVSREKKESFPLTVTSAQKNPTAFYLCASSIQPKQPQHFGDGTRLSIL.

This chain connects TRBV6-5 to TRBJ1-5, with a possible D match to TRBD1 (5 bases). The V end was cut by 0 bases, the J end by 5 bases, with 14 bases between. This CDR3 is built from 16 residues. The germline V gene encodes CDR1 MNHEY and CDR2 SVGAGI. The CDR3 nucleotides are TGTGCCAGCAGTTACTCGACGCCCAGGGAAGATCAGCCCCAGCATTTT. This gives the protein CASSYSTPREDQPQHF.

This chain uses TRBV12-5 with TRBJ1-2; D is perhaps TRBD1 (5 bases). The germline V gene encodes CDR1 LGHNT and CDR2 FRNRAP. Trimming pared 2 bases from V and 3 bases from J, leaving 13 bases between. The CDR3 spans 15 residues. The DNA of the CDR3 is TGTGCTAGTGGTTTGACCCGGGACTACGACTATGGCTACACCTTC. Its protein is CASGLTRDYDYGYTF.

This clone was picked up one time. This sequence joins TRBV2 and TRBJ2-5, with TRBD2 matching over 9 bases. The junction had 7 bases not matched to a gene; V was cut back by 3 bases and J by 2 bases. The CDR3 runs to 16 residues. Germline values: CDR1 SNHLY, CDR2 FYNNEI. The CDR3 loop reads CASSEGGAGGQETQYF. The CDR3 DNA follows: TGTGCCAGCAGTGAGGGGGGAGCGGGAGGACAAGAGACCCAGTACTTC. Looking up the rest from reference TRBV2 and TRBJ2-5 gives the full variable domain: EPEVTQTPSHQVTQMGQEVILRCVPISNHLYFYWYRQILGQKVEFLVSFYNNEISEKSEIFDDQFSVERPDGSNFTLKIRSTKLEDSAMYFCASSEGGAGGQETQYFGPGTRLLVL.

The rearrangement links TRBV15 to TRBJ1-4; D may be TRBD1 (6 bases). CDR1 LNHNV and CDR2 YYDKDF come from the germline V gene (reference sequence). Trimming pared 3 bases from V and 0 bases from J, leaving 14 bases between. CDR3 size: 17 residues. CDR3 in amino acids: CATSSVIQGSTNEKLFF. The CDR3 coding sequence is TGTGCCACCAGCAGTGTAATACAGGGATCAACTAATGAAAAACTGTTTTTT.

This chain links TRBV28 with TRBJ2-1, with TRBD2 matching over 7 bases. The germline CDR1 and CDR2 sequences are MDHEN and SYDVKM. The ends lost 1 base at V and 0 bases at J; junction bases unmatched: 3. This CDR3 is built from 16 residues. For the CDR3, the DNA is TGTGCCAGCAGTTTATTAGCGGGTAGCTCCTACAATGAGCAGTTCTTC. Amino acid sequence: CASSLLAGSSYNEQFF.

This sequence joins TRBV9 and TRBJ2-3; TRBD2 agrees at 7 bases. This CDR3 has 16 residues. J lost 6 bases, V lost 0 bases, and 10 bases had no gene match. The germline CDR1 and CDR2 sequences are SGDLS and YYNGEE. CDR3 coding DNA: TGTGCCAGCAGCGTAGCGGCTAGCGGAACTAAGGATACGCAGTATTTT. Protein product: CASSVAASGTKDTQYF.

The table lists this clone with a count of one. One end of the junction is discordant with germline, which a read error may explain. The chain links TRBV10-3 to TRBJ2-3; D may be TRBD2 (5 bases). CDR3 length: 13 amino acids. Germline V gene sequence: CDR1 ENHRY, CDR2 SYGVKD. Written as DNA, the CDR3 is TGTGCCATCCGTGAGGGTTCCCCAGATACGCAGTATTTT. This sequence encodes CAIREGSPDTQYF.

V usage is TRBV27 and J usage is TRBJ1-4, with a weak D call TRBD1 (6 bases). The V end was cut by 5 bases, the J end by 0 bases, with 25 bases between. Germline assignment: CDR1 MNHEY and CDR2 SMNVEV (reference sequence). The CDR3 covers 20 residues. The CDR3 loop is CASSTAPTGFWSATNEKLFF. The CDR3, as DNA: TGTGCCAGCAGTACCGCCCCGACAGGATTCTGGAGTGCAACTAATGAAAAACTGTTTTTT.

A word on this clone: Sequence at one end of the junction differs from germline and may be a read error. V usage is TRBV7-2 and J usage is TRBJ2-4; D might be TRBD1 or TRBD2, each matching 5 bases. Germline-derived CDR1 and CDR2 are SGHTA and FQGNSA. This CDR3 comprises 13 residues. The CDR3 reads CASSLGPGTEQDF. CDR3 nucleotide sequence: TGTGCCAGCAGCTTAGGGCCCGGGACCGAACAGGACTTC.

This sequence joins TRBV5-1 and TRBJ2-7, with 9 bases aligning to TRBD2. Per the germline V gene, CDR1 is SGHRS and CDR2 is YFSETQ. The CDR3 extends over 15 amino acids. Trimming removed 0 bases from V and 2 bases from J; junction bases left unmatched: 3. CDR3 DNA sequence: TGCGCCAGCAGCTTGGCCGGCGGGAGGGCCTACGAGCAGTACTTC. The encoded protein is CASSLAGGRAYEQYF.

The chain recombines TRBV7-3 with TRBJ2-6; D is undetermined. The ends were cut back, 5 bases at V and 4 bases at J, with 12 bases in the middle. Per the germline V gene, CDR1 is SGHTA and CDR2 is FQGTGA. There are 15 residues in the CDR3. This CDR3 is CASSPKGPGANVLTF. The CDR3 nucleotides are TGTGCCAGCAGCCCCAAGGGCCCCGGGGCCAACGTCCTGACTTTC.

The DNA for the CDR3 is TGCGCCAGCAGCCAAGATGTAACTAGCGGAGAGACCCAGTACTTC. It is translated as CASSQDVTSGETQYF. The chain employs TRBV4-1 and TRBJ2-5, with 8 nucleotides matching TRBD2. The CDR3 totals 15 residues. Germline assignment: CDR1 MGHRA and CDR2 YSYEKL. Trimming cost V 0 bases and J 4 bases; bases outside gene matches: 4.

The chain is built from TRBV10-3 and TRBJ2-1; D gene unclear. The V gene lost 7 bases and the J gene lost 6 bases, with 13 bases spanning the gap. Germline assignment: CDR1 ENHRY and CDR2 SYGVKD. The CDR3 loop spans 13 amino acids. The CDR3: CAITKERPNEQFF. The CDR3, as DNA: TGTGCCATCACCAAGGAGAGGCCCAATGAGCAGTTCTTC.

This clone was counted only a few times. The genes are TRBV18 and TRBJ1-4, with D tentatively TRBD1 (5 bases). Germline CDR1 and CDR2: KGHSH and LQKENI. The CDR3 length is 13 residues. V was shortened by 5 bases and J by 7 bases, with 11 bases between the two germline ends. In DNA, the CDR3 is TGTGCCAGCTCATTGACAGACTCTGAAAAACTGTTTTTT. Protein: CASSLTDSEKLFF.

The chain recombines TRBV7-3 with TRBJ2-5; 7 positions agree with TRBD2. The CDR3 runs to 15 residues. The V gene's germline CDR1 is SGHTA and CDR2 FQGTGA. J was trimmed by 4 bases and V by 2 bases; bases with no gene match: 7. The DNA of the CDR3 is TGTGCCAGCAGCTTAGGCGGGAGACAAGGAGAGACCCAGTACTTC. This encodes CASSLGGRQGETQYF.

The chain joins TRBV7-9 to TRBJ2-3; TRBD1 is a possible D gene (6 bases). Germline CDR1 is SEHNR and CDR2 is FQNEAQ (reference sequence). V was pared by 2 bases and J by 0 bases, with 12 bases between. The CDR3 covers 16 residues. As DNA, the CDR3 is TGTGCCAGCAGCTTATTGGGGGCGCCCAGCACAGATACGCAGTATTTT. Translated: CASSLLGAPSTDTQYF. Together with reference TRBV7-9 and TRBJ2-3, the CDR3 gives the full variable domain: DTGVSQNPRHKITKRGQNVTFRCDPISEHNRLYWYRQTLGQGPEFLTYFQNEAQLEKSRLLSDRFSAERPKGSFSTLEIQRTEQGDSAMYLCASSLLGAPSTDTQYFGPGTRLTVL.

This CDR3 is CASSLVPQNNEQFF. CDR3 in DNA: TGTGCCAGCAGCTTGGTACCACAGAACAATGAGCAGTTCTTC. V usage is TRBV5-4 and J usage is TRBJ2-1; D uncertain. The CDR3 runs 14 residues. Germline V lookup: CDR1 SGHNT, CDR2 YYREEE (reference sequence). With 0 bases removed from V and 5 bases from J, the gap between germline ends came to 9 bases. Using reference TRBV5-4 and TRBJ2-1 for the parts outside the CDR3, the full variable domain is ETGVTQSPTHLIKTRGQQVTLRCSSQSGHNTVSWYQQALGQGPQFIFQYYREEENGRGNFPPRFSGLQFPNYSSELNVNALELDDSALYLCASSLVPQNNEQFFGPGTRLTVL.

The chain links TRBV19 to TRBJ2-7, with D unclear. The CDR3 has 11 residues. Trimming took off 8 bases at V and 9 bases at J, with 14 bases between the two ends. Germline loops: CDR1 LNHDA, CDR2 SQIVND (reference sequence). For the CDR3, the DNA is TGTGCCAGTTCCCGGTCGGGTACGCAGTACTTC. Amino acids: CASSRSGTQYF. Using reference TRBV19 and TRBJ2-7 for the parts outside the CDR3, the full variable domain is DGGITQSPKYLFRKEGQNVTLSCEQNLNHDAMYWYRQDPGQGLRLIYYSQIVNDFQKGDIAEGYSVSREKKESFPLTVTSAQKNPTAFYLCASSRSGTQYFGPGTRLTVT.

The chain has TRBV7-2 and TRBJ1-1; the D gene is possibly TRBD1 (5 bases). Germline CDR1 is SGHTA and CDR2 is FQGNSA. CDR3 length: 17 amino acids. Trimming removed 2 bases at V and 7 bases at J, with 23 bases between. The CDR3 nucleotides are TGTGCCAGCAGCTTATTCATTGCAGTGGGGGTTTCGTTTGAAGCTTTCTTT. It specifies CASSLFIAVGVSFEAFF.

V gene TRBV11-2 combines with J gene TRBJ2-5; tentative D call: TRBD1 (6 bases). Per the germline V gene, CDR1 is SGHAT and CDR2 is FQNNGV. V was clipped by 5 bases and J by 2 bases, with 12 bases between them. This CDR3 comprises 14 residues. The CDR3 reads CASSPGTIQETQYF. CDR3 DNA sequence: TGTGCCAGCAGCCCAGGGACAATTCAAGAGACCCAGTACTTC.